This T cell receptor beta chain was captured by sequencing in a study of blood T cell repertoires in COVID-19. About the study: Researchers got acute and convalescent COVID-19 samples from the United States, Italy and Spain.

The V and J ends lost 7 bases and 4 bases respectively, with 14 bases between them. The germline CDR1 and CDR2 sequences are MGHDK and SYGVNS. CDR3 length: 14 residues. Original handling: Estimation of nucleated cell counts was performed using reference gene primer amplification. Assay used: immunoSEQ multiplex PCR; TCRdb lists only in-frame clones, some missing. D and trimming come from the DNA, and the V and J calls and clone size come from that table. The repertoire holds more than 250,000 clones, approximately 86% seen once, with about 2.2% in the top ten. The sequence derives from a woman in her twenties or thirties who had recovered from COVID-19. The rearrangement joins TRBV25-1 to TRBJ1-3, with TRBD1 as a possible D gene (6 bases). The material sequenced was peripheral blood. DNA for the CDR3: TGTGCCAGCAATAGTGGGACACCAGGAAACACCATATATTTT. It is translated as CASNSGTPGNTIYF.